This entry features one T cell receptor (beta chain) sequence. The antigen is not known. Data came from immunoSEQ multiplex PCR; TCRdb stores just in-frame clones and leaves some out. The repertoire holds approximately 120,000 clones, with approximately 90% as singletons. The data were obtained in a study of T cell responses to AZD1222 COVID-19 vaccine. Per the germline V gene, CDR1 is MDHEN and CDR2 is SYDVKM. The CDR3 extends over 12 amino acids. Deletions cut 7 bases from V and 1 base from J, with 7 bases between. Overall study results and limits: A rise in Spike-specific TCR breadth and depth followed two AZD1222 doses. Spike-wide coverage was observed for vaccine-associated CD4 TCRs, with dominant responses at 160-218 and 743-854. Mostly white British, mostly female donors; authors suggested clonal diversity may be underestimated.

The chain uses TRBV28 and TRBJ1-1; D call uncertain. The sequenced sample was peripheral blood, obtained on day 0 of AZD1222 vaccination. The clonotype originates from an adult in good health. This CDR3 reads CASTESNTEAFF. The CDR3 coding sequence is TGTGCCAGCACGGAGTCGAACACTGAAGCTTTCTTT.